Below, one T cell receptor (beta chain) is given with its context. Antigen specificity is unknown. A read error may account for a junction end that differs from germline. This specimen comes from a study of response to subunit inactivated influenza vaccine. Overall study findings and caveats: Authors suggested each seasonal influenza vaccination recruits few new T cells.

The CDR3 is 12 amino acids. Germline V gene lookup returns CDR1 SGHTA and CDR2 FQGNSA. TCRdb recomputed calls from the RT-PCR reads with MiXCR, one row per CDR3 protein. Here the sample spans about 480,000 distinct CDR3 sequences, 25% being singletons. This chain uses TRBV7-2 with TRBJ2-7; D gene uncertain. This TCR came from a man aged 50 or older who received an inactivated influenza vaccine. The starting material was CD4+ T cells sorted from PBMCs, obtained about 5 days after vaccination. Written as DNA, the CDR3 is TGTGCCGGCAGCCCCCAGGCTAGGGAGCAGTACTTC. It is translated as CAGSPQAREQYF.